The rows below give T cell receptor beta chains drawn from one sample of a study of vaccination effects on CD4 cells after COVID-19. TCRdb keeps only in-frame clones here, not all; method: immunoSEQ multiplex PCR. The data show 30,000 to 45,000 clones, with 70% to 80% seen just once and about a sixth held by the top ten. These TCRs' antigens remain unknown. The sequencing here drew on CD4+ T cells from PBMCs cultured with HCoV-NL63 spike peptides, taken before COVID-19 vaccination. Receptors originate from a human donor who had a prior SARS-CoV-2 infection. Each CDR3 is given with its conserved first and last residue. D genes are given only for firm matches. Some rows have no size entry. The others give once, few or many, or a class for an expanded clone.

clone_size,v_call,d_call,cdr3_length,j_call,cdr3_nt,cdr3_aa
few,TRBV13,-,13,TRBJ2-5,TGTGCCAGCAGCTCCGAGTTCCAAGAGACCCAGTACTTC,CASSSEFQETQYF
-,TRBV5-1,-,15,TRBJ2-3,TGCGCCAGCAGCTTATTCGGCGGCAGCACAGATACGCAGTATTTT,CASSLFGGSTDTQYF
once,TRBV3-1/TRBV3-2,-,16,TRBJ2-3,TGTGCCAGCAGCCTCTTACCTGGCCCAATACCAGTCCCGCAGTATTTT,CASSLLPGPIPVPQYF
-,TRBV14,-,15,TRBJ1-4,TGTGCCAGCAGCCAAGCGCTCGGGGCCTCTGAAAAACTGTTTTTT,CASSQALGASEKLFF
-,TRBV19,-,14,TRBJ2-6,TGTGCCAGTAATCGGGAACGAGGGGCCAACGTCCTGACTTTC,CASNRERGANVLTF
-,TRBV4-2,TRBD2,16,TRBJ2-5,TGTGCCAGCAGCCAAGATATAGCGGGGGGGCAAGAGACCCAGTACTTC,CASSQDIAGGQETQYF
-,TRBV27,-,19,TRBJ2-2,TGTGCCAGCAAGACCTGGAGGGACCGCCGAGAAGGAAACACCGGGGAGCTGTTTTTT,CASKTWRDRREGNTGELFF
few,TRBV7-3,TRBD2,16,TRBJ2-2,TGTGCCAGCAGCAGGACTAGCGGGGGGGCCTACGGGGAGCTGTTTTTT,CASSRTSGGAYGELFF
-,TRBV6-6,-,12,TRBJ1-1,TGTGCCAGCAGCCCATGGACAGTTGAAGCTTTCTTT,CASSPWTVEAFF
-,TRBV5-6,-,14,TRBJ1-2,TGTGCCAGCAGCTGGGGACGGGAAAACTATGGCTACACCTTC,CASSWGRENYGYTF
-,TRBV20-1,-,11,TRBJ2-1,TGCAGTGGCACAGGGTACAATGAGCAGTTCTTC,CSGTGYNEQFF
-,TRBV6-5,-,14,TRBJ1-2,TGTGCCAGCAGTACGAGGGGTAATGCTCTCGGCTACACCTTC,CASSTRGNALGYTF
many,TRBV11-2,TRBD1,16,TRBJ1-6,TGTGCCAGCAGACCTCAGGGGGCAGGGGGCAATTCACCCCTCCACTTT,CASRPQGAGGNSPLHF
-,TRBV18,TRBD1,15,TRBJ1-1,TGTGCCAGCTCACCTGGACAGGGATTGGCTACTGAAGCTTTCTTT,CASSPGQGLATEAFF
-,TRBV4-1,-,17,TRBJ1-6,TGCGCCAGCAGCCAAGGGCCCCAGGGCTCCTATAATTCACCCCTCCACTTT,CASSQGPQGSYNSPLHF
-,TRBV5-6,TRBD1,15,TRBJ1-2,TGTGCCAGCAGCTTGCCGGCAGGGGGCGACTATGGCTACACCTTC,CASSLPAGGDYGYTF
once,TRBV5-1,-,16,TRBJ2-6,TGCGCCAGCAGCACCGGGGATGGGTCTGGGGCCAACGTCCTGACTTTC,CASSTGDGSGANVLTF
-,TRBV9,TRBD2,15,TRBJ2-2,TGTGCCAGCAGCGAGACTAGCACTTACACCGGGGAGCTGTTTTTT,CASSETSTYTGELFF
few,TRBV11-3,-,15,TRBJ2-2,TGTGCCAGCAGCTTACTAGGGAGTAATACCGGGGAGCTGTTTTTT,CASSLLGSNTGELFF
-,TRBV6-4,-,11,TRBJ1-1,TGTGCCAGCAACGGGAACACTGAAGCTTTCTTT,CASNGNTEAFF
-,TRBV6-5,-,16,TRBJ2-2,TGTGCCAGCAGTTATGGGCCCCCCGCTAGCCCCGGGGAGCTGTTTTTT,CASSYGPPASPGELFF
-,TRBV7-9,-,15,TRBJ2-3,TGTGCCAGCAGCCCACGGGGGGCCGCCTGGGATACGCAGTATTTT,CASSPRGAAWDTQYF
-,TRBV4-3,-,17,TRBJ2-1,TGCGCCAGCAGCCAAGTGGGCGGGCTCAGCTCCTACAATGAGCAGTTCTTC,CASSQVGGLSSYNEQFF
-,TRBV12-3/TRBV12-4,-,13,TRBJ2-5,TGTGCCAGCAGTTTCTCGGGGTCAGAGACCCAGTACTTC,CASSFSGSETQYF
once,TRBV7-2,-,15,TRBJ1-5,TGTGCCAGCAGCTCCCCCGCGGGTGGCAATCAGCCCCAGCATTTT,CASSSPAGGNQPQHF
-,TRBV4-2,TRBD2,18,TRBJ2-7,TGTGCCAGCAGCCATTCCGGGACTAGCGGGGGGGCCATGTACGAGCAGTACTTC,CASSHSGTSGGAMYEQYF
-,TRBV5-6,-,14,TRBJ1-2,TGTGCCAGCAGCTTGGTGGGCAGGTCCTATGGCTACACCTTC,CASSLVGRSYGYTF
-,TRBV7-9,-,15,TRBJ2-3,TGTGCCAGCAGCTTAGCGCGGTTGAGAATCGATACGCAGTATTTT,CASSLARLRIDTQYF
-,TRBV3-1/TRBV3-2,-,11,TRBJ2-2,TGTGCCAGCAGCCAAGTTTGGACAATTGTTTTT,CASSQVWTIVF
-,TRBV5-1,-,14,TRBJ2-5,TGCGCCAGCAGCCCGGGCTTCTTCCAAGAGACCCAGTACTTC,CASSPGFFQETQYF
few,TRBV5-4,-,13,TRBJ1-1,TGTGCCAGCAGCTTGGGGGGTAGGACTGAAGCTTTCTTT,CASSLGGRTEAFF
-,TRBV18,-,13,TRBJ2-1,TGTGCCAGCTCACCAGGGCGGAGCAATGAGCAGTTCTTC,CASSPGRSNEQFF
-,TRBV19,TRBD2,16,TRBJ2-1,TGTGCCAGTAGTATATCAAGACTAGCGGCCTACAATGAGCAGTTCTTC,CASSISRLAAYNEQFF
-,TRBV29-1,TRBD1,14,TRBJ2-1,TGCAGCGTATCGGACAGGGGTGGCTACAATGAGCAGTTCTTC,CSVSDRGGYNEQFF
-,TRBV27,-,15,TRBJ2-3,TGTGCCAGCACCTCTCGGTCCCAGGGACGGAATACGCAGTATTTT,CASTSRSQGRNTQYF
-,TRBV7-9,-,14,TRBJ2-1,TGTGCCAGCAGCTTAGATGAGGTATTTAATGAGCAGTTCTTC,CASSLDEVFNEQFF
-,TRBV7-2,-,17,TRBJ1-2,TGTGCCAGCAGCTTTCGGACCGGGACAACTCAGGCCTATGGCTACACCTTC,CASSFRTGTTQAYGYTF
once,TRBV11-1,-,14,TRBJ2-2,TGTGCCAGCAGCTTAGCGGGAGGACCCGGGGAGCTGTTTTTT,CASSLAGGPGELFF
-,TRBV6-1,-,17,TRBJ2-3,TGTGCCAGCAGTGGAGAAACCCAGGGTTTTTGGACAGATACGCAGTATTTT,CASSGETQGFWTDTQYF
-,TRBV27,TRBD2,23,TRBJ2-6,TGTGCCAGCAGTTTATTTTGGTTCGCCGGAGCTAGCGGGAGGGATTCTGGGGCCAACGTCCTGACTTTC,CASSLFWFAGASGRDSGANVLTF
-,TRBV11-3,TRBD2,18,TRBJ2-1,TGTGCCAGCAGCTCCACTAGCGGGACATCCGCATCCTACAATGAGCAGTTCTTC,CASSSTSGTSASYNEQFF
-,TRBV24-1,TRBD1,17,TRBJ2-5,TGTGCCACCAGTGATCCCCCCGGGGACAGCAAACAAGAGACCCAGTACTTC,CATSDPPGDSKQETQYF